This T cell receptor (beta chain) was found in a study of OX40 agonist ivuxolimab in advanced cancers. Study-level information: Aged roughly 20 to 79 with a mean of 60 years, they were under 85% male.

The ends lost 4 bases at V and 4 bases at J; junction bases unmatched: 5. The CDR3 sequence is 15 residues long. Germline-derived CDR1 and CDR2 are SGHRS and YFSETQ. Findings and limits, study-wide: The study observed clonal expansion of CD4+ and CD8+ blood T cells by week 6 at 0.1 to 3.0 mg/kg. Compared with CD4+, CD8+ T cells on average had more expanded clones.

People who had autoimmune disease history or systemic immunosuppression were excluded. Assay used: immunoSEQ multiplex PCR; TCRdb lists only in-frame clones, some missing. The sample lists under 40,000 clones; about 80% were seen once. About this clone itself: Its cognate antigen is unknown.

The sequence was collected from an adult with an advanced solid tumor such as melanoma, head and neck, liver or kidney cancer. This sample comprised CD4+ or CD8+ T cells sorted from blood, obtained in a trial of the OX40 agonist ivuxolimab. V is TRBV5-1 and J is TRBJ2-1; 10 nucleotides match TRBD2. The CDR3: CASSPGLAEYNEQFF. CDR3 nucleotide sequence: TGCGCCAGCAGCCCAGGACTAGCGGAATACAATGAGCAGTTCTTC.